The 3 T cell receptor beta chains below all came from one sample that was sequenced in a study of T cells in Graves' hyperthyroidism and ophthalmopathy. There were TCR beta CDR3 regions amplified from RNA transcripts. HTBI primers drove first-round RT-PCR of the TCR CDR3. TCRdb re-derived calls from the multiplex PCR reads in MiXCR, one entry per CDR3 protein. This sample has under 650,000 distinct CDR3 sequences; about 16% occur once, and the top ten carry 3.5% to 4%. Sequenced input: blood. The receptors shown here come from a woman in her thirties with Graves' hyperthyroidism.

There are a few counts of this clonotype. The chain recombines TRBV28 with TRBJ2-5; TRBD2 matches 13 bases. V lost 5 bases to trimming and J lost 5 bases; unmatched junction nucleotides: 8. The CDR3 sequence is 16 residues long. In germline, CDR1 is MDHEN, CDR2 SYDVKM. The DNA of the CDR3 is TGTGCCAGCAGTCCTTCACTAGCGGGAGGGCGTGAGACCCAGTACTTC. Amino acids: CASSPSLAGGRETQYF.

The chain carries TRBV7-9 and TRBJ2-1; D unclear. The V and J ends lost 1 base and 0 bases respectively, with 10 bases between them. Germline V gene data show CDR1 as SEHNR and CDR2 as FQNEAQ (reference sequence). This CDR3 comprises 16 residues. The CDR3 DNA reads as TGTGCCAGCAGCTTAGTTGGGGTAAACTCCTACAATGAGCAGTTCTTC. Protein product: CASSLVGVNSYNEQFF. Filled out from reference TRBV7-9 and TRBJ2-1, the complete variable domain reads DTGVSQNPRHKITKRGQNVTFRCDPISEHNRLYWYRQTLGQGPEFLTYFQNEAQLEKSRLLSDRFSAERPKGSFSTLEIQRTEQGDSAMYLCASSLVGVNSYNEQFFGPGTRLTVL.

This clonotype was counted only a few times. J is TRBJ2-1 and V is TRBV10-3, with D perhaps assigned TRBD1 or TRBD2 (6 bases each). Trimming left V 10 bases short and J 0 bases short, with 19 bases between. Germline V gene data show CDR1 as ENHRY and CDR2 as SYGVKD. This CDR3 comprises 16 residues. The CDR3 DNA sequence: TGTGCCACCGCCCCCGTAGGGGGAGGCTCCTACAATGAGCAGTTCTTC. It yields the protein CATAPVGGGSYNEQFF.